This is a list of T cell receptor beta chains from one sample in a study of graft-versus-host responses after intestinal transplantation. The antigens for these receptors are not known. Here immunoSEQ multiplex PCR was the method, and the copy in TCRdb shows in-frame clones only, minus some. The sample has about 120,000 clones, around 94% seen once. The input for sequencing was unstimulated CD8+ T cells sorted from spleen or lymph node cells, taken before transplant. These receptors all come from a human donor who was the organ donor for an intestinal transplant. Each CDR3 is given with its conserved first and last residue. Fields, in order: J gene, V gene, clone size, D gene, CDR3 DNA, CDR3 protein. A D gene is named only where the DNA matches it firmly. Size values are once, few and many counts, or a class for expanded clones, and some rows have none.

J: TRBJ2-7; V: TRBV4-1; size: -; D: TRBD2; DNA: TGCGCCAGCAGCCATCCCCCGATGGTGGCTAGCGGGCGTAACCAGAACTCCTACGAGCAGTACTTC; CDR3: CASSHPPMVASGRNQNSYEQYF
J: TRBJ1-1; V: TRBV7-8; size: -; D: TRBD1; DNA: TGTGCCAGCAGCTCAGTGCGACAGGGGAACACTGAAGCTTTCTTT; CDR3: CASSSVRQGNTEAFF
J: TRBJ1-1; V: TRBV29-1; size: -; D: -; DNA: TGCAGCGCTCTTTCGTTAGAGAACACTGAAGCTTTCTTT; CDR3: CSALSLENTEAFF
J: TRBJ2-1; V: TRBV4-1; size: -; D: -; DNA: TGCGCCAGCAGGGCCACTAGCAATGAGCAGTTCTTC; CDR3: CASRATSNEQFF
J: TRBJ2-7; V: TRBV19; size: -; D: -; DNA: TGTGCCAGTAGTCCGGGCAGCACCAACGAGCAGTACTTC; CDR3: CASSPGSTNEQYF
J: TRBJ2-7; V: TRBV2; size: -; D: -; DNA: TGTGCCAGATACCGTCTAGCCGGGCCCATCTCCTACGAGCAGTACTTC; CDR3: CARYRLAGPISYEQYF
J: TRBJ1-1; V: TRBV6-5; size: -; D: TRBD1; DNA: TGTGCCAGCAGCCTGGCAGGACAGGGGGCCACTGAAGCTTTCTTT; CDR3: CASSLAGQGATEAFF
J: TRBJ1-3; V: TRBV10-2; size: -; D: -; DNA: TGCGCCAGCGGATCGGGGACTCCCTGGCCGGTGGACACCATATATTTT; CDR3: CASGSGTPWPVDTIYF
J: TRBJ1-1; V: TRBV28; size: -; D: TRBD1; DNA: TGTGCCAGCAATAAATTCCGGGACAGGGTCACGGGCACTGAAGCTTTCTTT; CDR3: CASNKFRDRVTGTEAFF
J: TRBJ2-7; V: TRBV18; size: -; D: -; DNA: TGTGCCAGCTCCGGGTTGGCCTACGAGCAGTACTTC; CDR3: CASSGLAYEQYF
J: TRBJ2-3; V: TRBV27; size: -; D: -; DNA: TGTGCCAGCAGTTTTACAGGACGCGATACGCAGTATTTT; CDR3: CASSFTGRDTQYF
J: TRBJ2-1; V: TRBV28; size: once; D: TRBD2; DNA: TGTGCCAGCAGTTTTCGACTAGCGGGAAGCGCCAATGAGCAGTTCTTC; CDR3: CASSFRLAGSANEQFF
J: TRBJ1-2; V: TRBV5-1; size: -; D: -; DNA: TGCGCCAGCAGCTATCTCACCGGGACAAGATATGGCTACACCTTC; CDR3: CASSYLTGTRYGYTF
J: TRBJ2-7; V: TRBV6-5; size: -; D: -; DNA: TGTGCCAGCAGTTACCCGTCGGCATCGGGGTCCTACGAGCAGTACTTC; CDR3: CASSYPSASGSYEQYF
J: TRBJ2-7; V: TRBV5-1; size: -; D: -; DNA: TGCGCCAGCAGCCCTTGGGGGCGGGTCCGCTCCTACGAGCAGTACTTC; CDR3: CASSPWGRVRSYEQYF
J: TRBJ1-1; V: TRBV6-1; size: -; D: -; DNA: TGTGCCAGCAGGGACTGGGCGGTCCTGAACACTGAAGCTTTCTTT; CDR3: CASRDWAVLNTEAFF
J: TRBJ1-5; V: TRBV28; size: -; D: -; DNA: TGTGCCAGCAGTTTACGGGGGTCGGGACAGCCCCAGCATTTT; CDR3: CASSLRGSGQPQHF
J: TRBJ1-3; V: TRBV28; size: -; D: TRBD1; DNA: TGTGCCAGCAGGTCCCGGGACAGGACTTACCACTCTGGAAACACCATATATTTT; CDR3: CASRSRDRTYHSGNTIYF
J: TRBJ2-1; V: TRBV7-2; size: -; D: -; DNA: TGTGCCAGCAGCTTAGCGGGCTCCTACAATGAGCAGTTCTTC; CDR3: CASSLAGSYNEQFF
J: TRBJ1-1; V: TRBV4-1; size: -; D: TRBD1; DNA: TGCGCCAGCAGCCTATCCGGGACAGGGGCCACTGAAGCTTTCTTT; CDR3: CASSLSGTGATEAFF
J: TRBJ2-3; V: TRBV20-1; size: -; D: -; DNA: TGCAGTGCTAGTACTTCAAATACGCAGTATTTT; CDR3: CSASTSNTQYF
J: TRBJ1-1; V: TRBV4-3; size: -; D: TRBD1; DNA: TGCGCCAGCAGCCAAGGGGTAGGGGGCCTGGGTAGCACTGAAGCTTTCTTT; CDR3: CASSQGVGGLGSTEAFF
J: TRBJ1-1; V: TRBV6-1; size: -; D: -; DNA: TGTGCCAGCAGGCAAGGGGGACTAACTTTCTTT; CDR3: CASRQGGLTFF
J: TRBJ2-1; V: TRBV11-3; size: -; D: -; DNA: TGTGCCAGCAGCCCATTGGATGGGAATGAGCAGTTCTTC; CDR3: CASSPLDGNEQFF
J: TRBJ2-5; V: TRBV10-3; size: -; D: TRBD2; DNA: TGTGCCATCAGTGAAGCGGGAGAAGAGACCCAGTACTTC; CDR3: CAISEAGEETQYF
J: TRBJ2-2; V: TRBV9; size: once; D: TRBD2; DNA: TGTGCCAGCAGCGTCACTAGCGGGACCGGGGAGCTGTTTTTT; CDR3: CASSVTSGTGELFF
J: TRBJ1-1; V: TRBV4-2; size: -; D: -; DNA: TGTGCCAGCAGCCAAGGGGCTGAAGCTTTCTTT; CDR3: CASSQGAEAFF
J: TRBJ1-5; V: TRBV27; size: -; D: -; DNA: TGTGCCAGCAGTTTATCAGGAGGGAATCCCCAGCATTTT; CDR3: CASSLSGGNPQHF
J: TRBJ1-2; V: TRBV6-5; size: -; D: TRBD1; DNA: TGTGCCAGCAGGCCTACAGGGGACTATGGCTACACCTTC; CDR3: CASRPTGDYGYTF
J: TRBJ2-7; V: TRBV19; size: once; D: TRBD1; DNA: TGTGCCAGTAGTATATTTCAGGGGGCCAACGAGCAGTACTTC; CDR3: CASSIFQGANEQYF
J: TRBJ2-3; V: TRBV7-9; size: once; D: -; DNA: TGTGCCAGCATCCTCGAGGGTAGCGACCACCCAGATACGCAGTATTTT; CDR3: CASILEGSDHPDTQYF
J: TRBJ2-7; V: TRBV9; size: -; D: -; DNA: TGTGCCAGCAGCGGAGATGGATACGAGCAGTACTTC; CDR3: CASSGDGYEQYF
J: TRBJ2-3; V: TRBV4-1; size: -; D: -; DNA: TGCGCCAGCAGACCCGTGGGGACAGATACGCAGTATTTT; CDR3: CASRPVGTDTQYF
J: TRBJ2-3; V: TRBV4-3; size: -; D: TRBD2; DNA: TGCGCCAGCAGCCAAGATGCGGGAGCGCAGTATTTT; CDR3: CASSQDAGAQYF
J: TRBJ1-2; V: TRBV5-6; size: -; D: -; DNA: TGTGCCAGCAGCTTCCGTAGCTTAGTTGACTATGGCTACACCTTC; CDR3: CASSFRSLVDYGYTF
J: TRBJ1-1; V: TRBV7-2; size: -; D: TRBD1; DNA: TGTGCCAGCAGCAAAGAAGGACAGGGGGCCTCTGAAGCTTTCTTT; CDR3: CASSKEGQGASEAFF
J: TRBJ2-7; V: TRBV5-4; size: -; D: TRBD1; DNA: TGTGCCAGCAGCTCCGGGCAGGGGGAATACGAGCAGTACTTC; CDR3: CASSSGQGEYEQYF
J: TRBJ2-1; V: TRBV19; size: -; D: TRBD2; DNA: TGTGCCAGTAGTATAGATTCGGCTAGCGGGGTAAATGAGCAGTTCTTC; CDR3: CASSIDSASGVNEQFF
J: TRBJ2-7; V: TRBV14; size: -; D: -; DNA: TGTGCCAGCAGCCAAGAGGGAAGCGGAGGGGACGACCCTCTTAACTACGAGCAGTACTTC; CDR3: CASSQEGSGGDDPLNYEQYF
J: TRBJ2-2; V: TRBV6-1; size: -; D: -; DNA: TGTGCCAGCAACCCGGACAACTCGAACACCGGGGAGCTGTTTTTT; CDR3: CASNPDNSNTGELFF
J: TRBJ2-3; V: TRBV9; size: -; D: -; DNA: TGTGCCAGCAGCGCCCTGGGGGGCACAGATACGCAGTATTTT; CDR3: CASSALGGTDTQYF
J: TRBJ2-7; V: TRBV27; size: -; D: -; DNA: TGTGCCAGCAGCCCGGGATTCGAGTCCTACGAGCAGTACTTC; CDR3: CASSPGFESYEQYF
J: TRBJ2-7; V: TRBV5-6; size: -; D: -; DNA: TGTGCCAGCAGCTTGGGGTTAGGGACGGTAGAAGACGAGCAGTACTTC; CDR3: CASSLGLGTVEDEQYF
J: TRBJ2-3; V: TRBV5-4; size: -; D: TRBD2; DNA: TGTGCCAGCAGCCTAGCGGAACCAGACACAGATACGCAGTATTTT; CDR3: CASSLAEPDTDTQYF
J: TRBJ1-2; V: TRBV27; size: once; D: -; DNA: TGTGCCAGCAGTTCTATCGCTCCGGGGGACGGGGGCTACACCTTC; CDR3: CASSSIAPGDGGYTF
J: TRBJ1-5; V: TRBV27; size: -; D: TRBD1; DNA: TGTGCCAGCAGTCCCAGACAGGGATCAAACCAGCCCCAGCATTTT; CDR3: CASSPRQGSNQPQHF
J: TRBJ2-7; V: TRBV14; size: -; D: -; DNA: TGTGCCAGCAGCCTTGGGGACGAGCAGTACTTC; CDR3: CASSLGDEQYF
J: TRBJ2-1; V: TRBV27; size: -; D: -; DNA: TGTGCCAGCAGTTTAAGTTGGAGCTCCTACAATGAGCAGTTCTTC; CDR3: CASSLSWSSYNEQFF
J: TRBJ2-1; V: TRBV9; size: once; D: -; DNA: TGTGCCAGCAGCGTAACCCTGGGAGGCTACAATGAGCAGTTCTTC; CDR3: CASSVTLGGYNEQFF
J: TRBJ1-1; V: TRBV5-6; size: -; D: -; DNA: TGTGCCAGCAGCTTGGGAGTCAGGGAAACTGAAGCTTTCTTT; CDR3: CASSLGVRETEAFF
J: TRBJ1-3; V: TRBV5-1; size: -; D: -; DNA: TGCGCCAGCAGCCCGGCAGGGAGCTCTGGAAACACCATATATTTT; CDR3: CASSPAGSSGNTIYF
J: TRBJ2-7; V: TRBV7-9; size: -; D: TRBD1; DNA: TGTGCCAGCACTGGACAGGGGGCGGGCGAGCAGTACTTC; CDR3: CASTGQGAGEQYF
J: TRBJ2-1; V: TRBV9; size: -; D: TRBD1; DNA: TGTGCCAGCAGCGTAACAACCAGGGGGCCCTACAATGAGCAGTTCTTC; CDR3: CASSVTTRGPYNEQFF